What follows is one T cell receptor (beta chain) and its context. The sample comes from a study of blood T cell repertoires in COVID-19. Study-wide context: T cells, B-cell-depleted T cells, or PBMCs provided the cDNA or gDNA that served as material.

As processed by the authors: Estimates of nucleated cell counts were drawn from the amplification of reference gene primers. Here immunoSEQ multiplex PCR was the method, and the copy in TCRdb shows in-frame clones only, minus some. V, J and clone size reflect that table, while D and trimming were determined from the DNA. The sample shows roughly 360,000 clones, around 86% of them seen only once. After removal of 2 bases from V and 0 bases from J, the junction contained 12 bases not matched to a gene. The CDR3 is 19 amino acids. Per germline, CDR1 GTSNPN and CDR2 SVGIG (reference sequence). Clinical history reported by participants formed the basis on which cohorts were assigned.

The receptor was isolated from a woman in her forties or fifties who had recovered from COVID-19. Input material: PBMCs or T cells enriched from blood (not recorded which). V gene TRBV30 combines with J gene TRBJ1-6; 8 positions match TRBD1. The CDR3 region has the DNA TGTGCCTGGAGTCCTTCCGGGACAGGCGGTAGCTCCTATAATTCACCCCTCCACTTT. Translated, it gives CAWSPSGTGGSSYNSPLHF. Using reference TRBV30 and TRBJ1-6 for the parts outside the CDR3, the full variable domain is SQTIHQWPATLVQPVGSPLSLECTVEGTSNPNLYWYRQAAGRGLQLLFYSVGIGQISSEVPQNLSASRPQDRQFILSSKKLLLSDSGFYLCAWSPSGTGGSSYNSPLHFGNGTRLTVT.